Listed below are T cell receptor beta chains from one sample, sequenced in a study of OX40 agonist ivuxolimab in advanced cancers. Profiling relied on immunoSEQ multiplex PCR, and the TCRdb table lists in-frame clones only, not all of them. The table records roughly 60,000 clones, 70% to 90% of them present only once. Material: CD4+ or CD8+ T cells sorted from blood, obtained in a trial of the OX40 agonist ivuxolimab. The receptors were gathered from an adult with an advanced solid tumor such as melanoma, head and neck, liver or kidney cancer. CDR3s include the opening cysteine and the closing phenylalanine or tryptophan. The order of the fields is D gene, V gene, clone size, J gene, CDR3 protein, CDR3 DNA. D genes are given only for firm matches. Size is omitted from some rows. Given values are once, few, many or a class for expanded clones.

D gene: TRBD2
V gene: TRBV9
clone size: -
J gene: TRBJ2-1
CDR3 protein: CASSVVGGGRLEQFF
CDR3 DNA: TGTGCCAGCAGCGTAGTTGGCGGGGGGAGGCTGGAGCAGTTCTTC

D gene: -
V gene: TRBV2
clone size: -
J gene: TRBJ1-4
CDR3 protein: CASSADSSTNEKLFF
CDR3 DNA: TGTGCCAGCAGCGCGGACAGCTCAACTAATGAAAAACTGTTTTTT

D gene: -
V gene: TRBV9
clone size: -
J gene: TRBJ2-1
CDR3 protein: CASSVVGEIYNEQFF
CDR3 DNA: TGTGCCAGCAGCGTAGTGGGGGAAATTTACAATGAGCAGTTCTTC

D gene: TRBD2
V gene: TRBV28
clone size: -
J gene: TRBJ2-7
CDR3 protein: CASFPGGTYEQYF
CDR3 DNA: TGTGCCAGCTTCCCGGGAGGAACCTACGAGCAGTACTTC

D gene: TRBD2
V gene: TRBV2
clone size: -
J gene: TRBJ2-6
CDR3 protein: CASRRGAGANVLTF
CDR3 DNA: TGTGCCAGCAGGCGGGGGGCTGGGGCCAACGTCCTGACTTTC

D gene: TRBD2
V gene: TRBV6-5
clone size: -
J gene: TRBJ2-5
CDR3 protein: CASSYGLAGDETQYF
CDR3 DNA: TGTGCCAGCAGTTACGGACTAGCGGGGGATGAGACCCAGTACTTC

D gene: -
V gene: TRBV19
clone size: -
J gene: TRBJ1-4
CDR3 protein: CASNRLAGKSATNEKLFF
CDR3 DNA: TGTGCCAGTAACCGGTTGGCAGGGAAGTCTGCAACTAATGAAAAACTGTTTTTT

D gene: -
V gene: TRBV19
clone size: -
J gene: TRBJ2-2
CDR3 protein: CASSRRGRGTNTGELFF
CDR3 DNA: TGTGCCAGTAGTCGTCGGGGGAGGGGGACGAACACCGGGGAGCTGTTTTTT

D gene: -
V gene: TRBV7-2
clone size: once
J gene: TRBJ2-1
CDR3 protein: CASSLVRQGGEQFF
CDR3 DNA: TGTGCCAGCAGCTTAGTGCGTCAAGGTGGTGAGCAGTTCTTC

D gene: -
V gene: TRBV5-5
clone size: -
J gene: TRBJ1-3
CDR3 protein: CASSTREQSSGNTIYF
CDR3 DNA: TGTGCCAGCAGCACCCGGGAACAGAGCTCTGGAAACACCATATATTTT

D gene: -
V gene: TRBV28
clone size: once
J gene: TRBJ2-3
CDR3 protein: CASKRLVAANTQYF
CDR3 DNA: TGTGCCAGCAAGAGGCTAGTTGCCGCGAATACGCAGTATTTT

D gene: TRBD2
V gene: TRBV2
clone size: -
J gene: TRBJ2-7
CDR3 protein: CASSAGRGAYEQYF
CDR3 DNA: TGTGCCAGCAGTGCCGGACGGGGGGCCTACGAGCAGTACTTC

D gene: TRBD1
V gene: TRBV5-1
clone size: -
J gene: TRBJ2-7
CDR3 protein: CAGSLGQTFVEQYF
CDR3 DNA: TGCGCCGGCAGCTTGGGACAGACTTTTGTCGAGCAGTACTTC

D gene: TRBD2
V gene: TRBV6-1
clone size: -
J gene: TRBJ2-1
CDR3 protein: CASSRKGGGGAEQFF
CDR3 DNA: TGTGCCAGCAGTAGGAAGGGTGGCGGGGGAGCTGAGCAGTTCTTC

D gene: -
V gene: TRBV4-1
clone size: few
J gene: TRBJ1-4
CDR3 protein: CASSQGRNNEKLFF
CDR3 DNA: TGCGCCAGCAGCCAAGGACGGAATAATGAAAAACTGTTTTTT

D gene: -
V gene: TRBV9
clone size: -
J gene: TRBJ2-6
CDR3 protein: CASSVTGANVLTF
CDR3 DNA: TGTGCCAGCAGCGTGACTGGGGCCAACGTCCTGACTTTC

D gene: TRBD1
V gene: TRBV6-4
clone size: once
J gene: TRBJ1-1
CDR3 protein: CASSKTGDTEAFF
CDR3 DNA: TGTGCCAGCAGTAAAACAGGGGACACTGAAGCTTTCTTT

D gene: TRBD1
V gene: TRBV4-1
clone size: -
J gene: TRBJ2-7
CDR3 protein: CASSQVDRVEYEQYF
CDR3 DNA: TGCGCCAGCAGCCAGGTAGACAGGGTCGAGTACGAGCAGTACTTC

D gene: -
V gene: TRBV5-1
clone size: -
J gene: TRBJ2-7
CDR3 protein: CASSLASREYEQYF
CDR3 DNA: TGCGCCAGCAGCTTGGCCAGCCGCGAATACGAGCAGTACTTC

D gene: -
V gene: TRBV5-1
clone size: -
J gene: TRBJ1-2
CDR3 protein: CASSLIANYGYTF
CDR3 DNA: TGCGCCAGCAGCCTTATAGCTAACTATGGCTACACCTTC

D gene: -
V gene: TRBV14
clone size: -
J gene: TRBJ2-5
CDR3 protein: CASSSGYQETQYF
CDR3 DNA: TGTGCCAGCAGCTCAGGGTACCAAGAGACCCAGTACTTC

D gene: TRBD1
V gene: TRBV5-6
clone size: -
J gene: TRBJ2-3
CDR3 protein: CASSFPTGGTDTQYF
CDR3 DNA: TGTGCCAGCAGCTTCCCGACAGGGGGCACAGATACGCAGTATTTT

D gene: -
V gene: TRBV5-1
clone size: -
J gene: TRBJ2-1
CDR3 protein: CASSLTGPYNEQFF
CDR3 DNA: TGCGCCAGCAGCTTGACGGGTCCTTACAATGAGCAGTTCTTC